This entry is about one T cell receptor (beta chain). Antigen unknown. The entry originates in a study of T-cell reconstitution after alpha-beta-depleted transplantation in children. The study, taken as a whole, reports: Surviving recipient T cells and thymic progenitors accounted for the high day-60 TCRbeta diversity observed in some patients. Several hundred rapidly expanded clones from non-depleted graft cells reportedly supplied alpha-beta T cells about two months post-transplant. From newly produced T cells came most of the T-cell counts and diversity one year after transplant.

Unique molecular identifiers were used in preparing the TCRbeta library. TCRdb reprocessed the PCR reads with MiXCR, giving one entry per CDR3 protein. This table holds hundreds of thousands of distinct CDR3 sequences, about 24% found once. Trimming shortened V by 3 bases and J by 2 bases, and 8 bases separated the two germline ends. The CDR3 length is 13 residues. Here the sequenced sample was PBMCs, mostly from graft donor cells, taken 360 days after TCRalphabeta/CD19-depleted stem cell transplant. The chain has TRBV12-3 or TRBV12-4 and TRBJ2-7; unclear D gene. The sequence came from a female patient aged 2-9 years who had a stem cell transplant for congenital amegakaryocytic thrombocytopenia, so the T cells may come from the graft donor. The CDR3 DNA sequence: TGTGCCAGCAGTTTGGGTGCCCCCTACGAGCAGTACTTC. Translation gives CASSLGAPYEQYF.